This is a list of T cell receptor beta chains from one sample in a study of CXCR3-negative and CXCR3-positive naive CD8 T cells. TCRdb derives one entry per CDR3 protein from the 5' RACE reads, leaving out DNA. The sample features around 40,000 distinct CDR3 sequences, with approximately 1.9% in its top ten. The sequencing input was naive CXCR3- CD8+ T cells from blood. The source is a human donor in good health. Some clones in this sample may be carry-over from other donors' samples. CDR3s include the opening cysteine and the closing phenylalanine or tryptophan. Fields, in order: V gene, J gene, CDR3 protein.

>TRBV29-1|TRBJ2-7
CSVEGYYEQYF
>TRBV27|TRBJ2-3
CASSFWASESGDTQYF
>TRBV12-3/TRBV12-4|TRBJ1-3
CASWSGAWGNTIYF
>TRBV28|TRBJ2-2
CASRYTGELFF
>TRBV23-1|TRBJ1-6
CASRPDRSSYNSPLHF
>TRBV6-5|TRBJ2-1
CASSWDRGNEQFF
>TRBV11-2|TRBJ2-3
CASSLDRDEDTQYF
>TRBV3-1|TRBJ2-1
CASSQKTGTIHFNEQFF
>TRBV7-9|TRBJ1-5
CASSLARGANQPQHF
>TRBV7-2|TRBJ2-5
CATSRGRERYQETQYF
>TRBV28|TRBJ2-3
CAGGTESTDTQYF
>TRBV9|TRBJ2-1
CASWGGTNNEQFF
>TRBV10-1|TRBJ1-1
CASPLGKNTEAFF
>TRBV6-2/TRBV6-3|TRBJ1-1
CASRLDRGRGLTEAFF
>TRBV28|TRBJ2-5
CASSLYREAETQYF
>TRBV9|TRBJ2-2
CASSVNRSGLAGTGTLTGELFF
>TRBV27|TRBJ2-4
CASSSLIAKNIQYF
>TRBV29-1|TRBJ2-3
CSTVGLPNFVDTQYF
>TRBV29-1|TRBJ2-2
CSVEEAYTGELFF
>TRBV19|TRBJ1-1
CASSIGRVTEAFF